This record covers a single T cell receptor beta chain. What it recognizes is unknown. These data originate in a study of CD8 T cells in Susac syndrome. Regarding the study as a whole: The study recognized that the number of individuals in its TCR sequencing and HLA analysis was relatively small. When the CD4+ T cell repertoires of patients with Susac syndrome were examined, they did not show any clonal expansion.

The CD8+ and CD4+ T cells were negatively isolated, with the TEMRA cells enriched by FACS. With random hexamers, about 0.5 to 1 ug RNA was reverse transcribed. immunoSEQ multiplex PCR amplified TCR beta CDR3 across 54 Vbeta, 13 Jbeta. TCRdb re-analysed the immunoSEQ multiplex PCR reads in MiXCR, keeping a single row per CDR3 protein. The sample has about 94,000 distinct CDR3 sequences, roughly 94% seen once. The CDR3 extends over 15 amino acids. V lost 4 bases, J lost 2 bases, and 6 bases stayed unmatched. Germline assignment: CDR1 SNHLY and CDR2 FYNNEI. This TCR was recovered from a human donor with Susac syndrome. The chain is built from TRBV2 and TRBJ2-3; TRBD2 agrees at 7 bases. Material: CD4+ T cells from PBMCs. The DNA for the CDR3 is TGTGCCAGCAGTGTTCTAGCGGCAAACACAGATACGCAGTATTTT. It codes for CASSVLAANTDTQYF.